This entry describes one T cell receptor (beta chain). Trimming stripped 1 base from V and 7 bases from J, with 10 bases between. This CDR3 is built from 13 residues. Germline-derived CDR1 and CDR2 are SEHNR and FQNEAQ (reference sequence). The data belong to a study of control samples from healthy donors and cancer patients. Repertoires were generated with immunoSEQ multiplex PCR, while TCRdb's copy carries only in-frame clones and drops some. The table lists tens of thousands of clones, 75% to 95% of them singletons. The TCR comes from a middle-aged man with lung cancer. Sequenced sample: PBMCs. The chain couples TRBV7-9 to TRBJ1-1; D gene unclear. CDR3 region: CASSLEQFSEAFF. DNA of the CDR3: TGTGCCAGCAGCTTAGAACAATTTAGTGAAGCTTTCTTT.